The source of this T cell receptor beta chain is a study of circulating CD8 cells and anti-PD-1 response in melanoma. General study findings and limits: TIGIT repertoires were least diverse, DNEG repertoires most diverse.

Using 15 ng of total RNA, TCR libraries were made with the QIAseq Immune Repertoire TCR panel. TCRdb used MiXCR to reprocess the reads, holding one entry per CDR3 protein. The table has just over 200 distinct CDR3 sequences, around 9.7% seen once; the top ten hold around three fifths. With respect to this clonotype: Its target is unknown. No conserved phenylalanine or tryptophan is present at the end of the CDR3, so a read error is the likely explanation.

From live CD3+CD8+TCRalphabeta+ cells, four PD-1 and/or TIGIT subsets were sorted. The CDR3 has 15 residues. Germline loops: CDR1 MDHEN, CDR2 SYDVKM. This specimen was CD8+ T cells from PBMCs, taken at baseline or after one month of anti-PD-1 therapy (not recorded which). This TCR was recovered from a human donor with melanoma. V is TRBV28 and J is TRBJ2-7, with 9 positions matching TRBD1. CDR3 nucleotide sequence: TGTGCCAGCAGCCGGACAGGGGAAGTGAGATACGTGCAGTACCTC. This gives the protein CASSRTGEVRYVQYL.